This TCR beta chain appears in the sequencing data of a study of naive and memory T cell subsets. This CDR3 is built from 11 residues. CDR1 and CDR2 from the germline V gene are SQVTM and ANQGSEA. Trimming removed 3 bases from V and 3 bases from J, with 5 bases in between. An equimolar mix of two oligonucleotides served as the beta constant-region primer for TRBC1 and TRBC2. The cDNA 3' end received a ligated single-stranded oligonucleotide carrying the SP2 primer and a 12-nucleotide UMI. TCRdb re-derived calls from the UMI-ligation and nested PCR reads in MiXCR, one entry per CDR3 protein. Here the sample spans 120,000 to 150,000 distinct CDR3 sequences, over 15% being singletons.

The TCR sequence derives from a human donor in good health. Specimen: naive CD4+ T cells from blood. J is TRBJ1-1 and V is TRBV29-1; D gene unclear. Written as DNA, the CDR3 is TGCAGCGTTGACGGGGACACTGAAGCTTTCTTT. It yields the protein CSVDGDTEAFF.